Below, 27 T cell receptor beta chains from the same sample are listed, as sequenced in a study of T cell responses to AZD1222 COVID-19 vaccine. Here immunoSEQ multiplex PCR was the method, and the copy in TCRdb shows in-frame clones only, minus some. The table lists tens of thousands of clones, roughly 86% of them singletons, with 2.8% in the top ten. Material: peripheral blood, obtained on day 0 of MenACWY control vaccination. These receptors were obtained from an adult in good health.

In its sample, this clone was seen a few times. This rearrangement joins TRBV27 to TRBJ2-7, with 8 bases lining up with TRBD1. This CDR3 contains 15 residues. V trimming: 5 bases; J trimming: 2 bases; junction bases outside the gene matches: 8. Germline V gives CDR1 MNHEY, CDR2 SMNVEV (reference sequence). The CDR3 DNA is TGTGCCAGCAGTGTACAACCGACAGGGGCCTACGAGCAGTACTTC. Its translation is CASSVQPTGAYEQYF.

The V gene is TRBV3-1 (or the pseudogene TRBV3-2), the J gene TRBJ1-2, with D maybe TRBD1 (5 bases). Germline-derived CDR1 and CDR2 are LGHDT and YNNKEL (reference sequence). The length of the CDR3 is 15 residues. V lost 1 base and J lost 4, with 13 bases in between. The CDR3 DNA sequence: TGTGCCAGCAGCCAAGGGAGGACGGGACTCTATGGCTACACCTTC. This sequence encodes CASSQGRTGLYGYTF.

This chain uses TRBV18 with TRBJ1-1, with a weak D call TRBD1 (6 bases). Trimming cost V 3 bases and J 8 bases, with 16 bases left between them. Germline lookup yields CDR1 KGHSH and CDR2 LQKENI. The length of the CDR3 is 14 residues. CDR3 nucleotides: TGTGCCAGCTCACCTAACCAGGGGCAGGGCGAAGCTTTCTTT. Residues: CASSPNQGQGEAFF. Looking up the rest from reference TRBV18 and TRBJ1-1 gives the full variable domain: NAGVMQNPRHLVRRRGQEARLRCSPMKGHSHVYWYRQLPEEGLKFMVYLQKENIIDESGMPKERFSAEFPKEGPSILRIQQVVRGDSAAYFCASSPNQGQGEAFFGQGTRLTVV.

CDR3: CASSRVGRVTETQYF. The CDR3, as DNA: TGTGCCAGCTCACGGGTTGGCCGGGTAACAGAGACCCAGTACTTC. The chain has TRBV18 and TRBJ2-5; D unclear. The CDR3 has 15 amino acids. V was trimmed by 4 bases and J by 4 bases, leaving 16 bases between them. CDR1 and CDR2 (germline): KGHSH, LQKENI.

J is TRBJ1-1 and V is TRBV5-6, with D possibly being TRBD1 (6 bases). Trimming shortened V by 4 bases and J by 5 bases, and 12 bases separated the two germline ends. CDR3 length: 13 residues. CDR1 and CDR2 from the germline V gene are SGHDT and YYEEEE. This chain's CDR3 is CASSTHRVTEAFF. The CDR3 nucleotides read TGTGCCAGCAGCACACACAGGGTGACTGAAGCTTTCTTT.

A word on this clone: This CDR3 is also generated by other DNA sequences in the sample. CDR3 nucleotide sequence: TGTGCCAGCAGTGACTCTAGCGGGGGGGCAGATACGCAGTATTTT. Protein product: CASSDSSGGADTQYF. The gene calls are TRBV6-4 and TRBJ2-3; 11 bases match TRBD2. The junction had 0 bases not matched to a gene; V was cut back by 0 bases and J by 4 bases. The germline V gene has CDR1 MRHNA and CDR2 SNTAGT. CDR3 size: 15 residues.

The chain carries TRBV6-5 and TRBJ1-1; D might be TRBD1 (5 bases). This CDR3 comprises 15 residues. From germline, CDR1 is MNHEY and CDR2 SVGAGI. V was cut by 4 bases and J by 1 base, with 13 bases left in between. CDR3: CASSFQGFGNTEAFF. CDR3 sequence (DNA): TGTGCCAGCAGTTTTCAGGGTTTCGGGAACACTGAAGCTTTCTTT.

The chain employs TRBV7-2 and TRBJ2-5; D gene unclear. Germline V gives CDR1 SGHTA, CDR2 FQGNSA. The V end lost 5 bases, the J end lost 5 bases, and 12 bases lay between the germline ends. CDR3 length equals 13 residues. The chain's CDR3 is CASSPSTRETQYF. The CDR3 DNA reads TGTGCCAGCAGCCCGAGTACCCGTGAGACCCAGTACTTC. Full variable domain (remainder filled in from reference TRBV7-2 and TRBJ2-5): GAGVSQSPSNKVTEKGKDVELRCDPISGHTALYWYRQSLGQGLEFLIYFQGNSAPDKSGLPSDRFSAERTGGSVSTLTIQRTQQEDSAVYLCASSPSTRETQYFGPGTRLLVL.

The rearrangement links TRBV4-3 to TRBJ1-4; D uncertain. Trimming left V 1 base short and J 1 base short, with 13 bases between. The germline CDR1 and CDR2 sequences are LGHNA and YSLEER. The CDR3 has 17 residues. DNA of the CDR3: TGCGCCAGCAGCCAAGTGTTGACCTGGGGAACTAATGAAAAACTGTTTTTT. Its protein product is CASSQVLTWGTNEKLFF.

The rearrangement links TRBV5-1 to TRBJ1-5, with D possibly TRBD1 on 5 matching bases. The ends were cut back, 2 bases at V and 7 bases at J, with 10 bases in the middle. Germline V gene sequence: CDR1 SGHRS, CDR2 YFSETQ. There are 13 residues in the CDR3. CDR3 in DNA: TGCGCCAGCAGCTTTGGGGGAGACCAGCCCCAGCATTTT. Amino acids: CASSFGGDQPQHF.

This rearrangement joins TRBV5-6 to TRBJ2-1; no clear D gene. V was trimmed by 0 bases and J by 9 bases, leaving 7 bases between them. Looked up from germline, CDR1 is SGHDT and CDR2 is YYEEEE. The CDR3 loop spans 12 amino acids. CDR3 sequence (DNA): TGTGCCAGCAGCTTGGCCGTACGTGAGCAGTTCTTC. Amino acid sequence: CASSLAVREQFF.

This chain links TRBV3-1 (or the pseudogene TRBV3-2) with TRBJ2-5; 9 nucleotides align to TRBD1. The V gene's germline CDR1 is LGHDT and CDR2 YNNKEL (reference sequence). The CDR3 loop spans 14 amino acids. With V trimmed by 5 bases and J by 3 bases, 4 bases remained unmatched. The CDR3 reads CASSTGTGKETQYF. CDR3 nucleotides: TGTGCCAGCAGCACCGGGACAGGGAAAGAGACCCAGTACTTC.

As regards this clone: A read error may produce the germline difference seen at one junction end. In the same sample, other DNA sequences code for this CDR3. This chain joins TRBV27 and TRBJ1-1, with 7 bases that match TRBD1. This CDR3 contains 15 residues. Germline V gene sequence: CDR1 MNHEY, CDR2 SMNVEV (reference sequence). The DNA of the CDR3 is TGTGCCAGCAGTTTACGACAGGGTCGGAACACTGAGGCTTTCTTT. This translates into CASSLRQGRNTEAFF.

The sample holds one count of this clone. The chain has TRBV5-1 and TRBJ1-2; 7 bases are a match to TRBD1. Trimming at V came to 0 bases and at J to 4 bases, leaving 6 bases not matched to a gene. The CDR3 totals 15 residues. CDR1 and CDR2 from the germline V gene are SGHRS and YFSETQ. The CDR3 here is CASSLEGGTAYGYTF. Here the CDR3 DNA reads TGCGCCAGCAGCTTGGAGGGGGGGACAGCCTATGGCTACACCTTC.

V usage is TRBV30 and J usage is TRBJ2-2; TRBD1 or TRBD2 may be the D gene (5 bases each). This CDR3 is built from 12 residues. CDR1 is GTSNPN, CDR2 SVGIG, per germline (reference sequence). V was trimmed by 4 bases and J by 4 bases, leaving 7 bases between them. Here the CDR3 DNA reads TGTGCCTGGAATGGGGGCACCGGGGAGCTGTTTTTT. This encodes CAWNGGTGELFF.

V gene TRBV10-3 combines with J gene TRBJ1-2; D unresolved. The germline V and J ends were trimmed by 6 bases and 6 bases, with 8 bases remaining between them. CDR3 length equals 11 residues. Germline CDR1 is ENHRY and CDR2 is SYGVKD. The CDR3 sequence is CAIREGNGYTF. The CDR3 DNA reads as TGTGCCATCAGGGAAGGGAATGGCTACACCTTC.

The V gene is TRBV5-4, the J gene TRBJ2-2; 13 bases line up with TRBD2. The CDR3 has 18 residues. Germline-derived CDR1 and CDR2 are SGHNT and YYREEE (reference sequence). With V trimmed by 0 bases and J by 2 bases, 4 bases remained unmatched. The CDR3 reads CASSLGTSGGANTGELFF. CDR3 coding DNA: TGTGCCAGCAGCTTGGGTACTAGCGGGGGGGCAAACACCGGGGAGCTGTTTTTT.

The rearrangement links TRBV7-3 to TRBJ2-2, with 7 bases that match TRBD2. With V trimmed by 5 bases and J by 6 bases, 12 bases remained unmatched. Germline lookup yields CDR1 SGHTA and CDR2 FQGTGA. This CDR3 region has 16 residues. The DNA for the CDR3 is TGTGCCAGCAGCCTTCCGGGGAGGGCGTTGGCCGGGGAGCTGTTTTTT. Its protein product is CASSLPGRALAGELFF.

The chain uses TRBV9 and TRBJ2-3, with 11 bases identical to TRBD2. Germline V lookup: CDR1 SGDLS, CDR2 YYNGEE. V lost 3 bases to trimming and J lost 2 bases; unmatched junction nucleotides: 5. The CDR3 spans 16 residues. The CDR3 here is CASSGLAGGDTDTQYF. CDR3 DNA sequence: TGTGCCAGCAGCGGGCTAGCGGGGGGCGACACAGATACGCAGTATTTT. The full variable domain, in which reference TRBV9 and TRBJ2-3 provide the parts outside the CDR3, is DSGVTQTPKHLITATGQRVTLRCSPRSGDLSVYWYQQSLDQGLQFLIQYYNGEERAKGNILERFSAQQFPDLHSELNLSSLELGDSALYFCASSGLAGGDTDTQYFGPGTRLTVL.

A single count supports this clone. V is TRBV2 and J is TRBJ1-6; 11 nucleotides align to TRBD1. This CDR3 spans 19 amino acids. CDR1 is SNHLY and CDR2 is FYNNEI in the germline V gene. Trimming cost V 5 bases and J 7 bases; bases outside gene matches: 16. The DNA of the CDR3 is TGTGCCAGCAGTCCCGGACAGGGGGCTCTTGGATTTGTGAATTCACCCCTCCACTTT. The encoded protein is CASSPGQGALGFVNSPLHF.

The chain employs TRBV27 and TRBJ1-6; 7 nucleotides line up with TRBD1. CDR3 length: 15 amino acids. Per the germline V gene, CDR1 is MNHEY and CDR2 is SMNVEV (reference sequence). V gave up 0 bases and J gave up 6 bases; unmatched junction bases: 2. DNA of the CDR3: TGTGCCAGCAGTTTATCCGACAGGGCTAATTCACCCCTCCACTTT. Residues: CASSLSDRANSPLHF.

J is TRBJ2-1 and V is TRBV9; 7 bases agree with TRBD2. The ends lost 0 bases at V and 6 bases at J; junction bases unmatched: 3. The CDR3 runs to 14 residues. Germline V gene data show CDR1 as SGDLS and CDR2 as YYNGEE. This CDR3 reads CASSVGLASNEQFF. The CDR3 region has the DNA TGTGCCAGCAGCGTAGGACTAGCTTCCAATGAGCAGTTCTTC.

The V call is TRBV5-5, the J call TRBJ1-2; possible D gene TRBD1, 5 bases. The CDR3 has 13 amino acids. V lost 0 bases, J lost 8 bases, and 11 bases lay in between. Per germline, CDR1 SGHKS and CDR2 YYEKEE (reference sequence). CDR3 DNA sequence: TGTGCCAGCAGCTTGGTGGTCTGGGGCGGCTACACCTTC. It encodes CASSLVVWGGYTF.

The V call is TRBV4-1, the J call TRBJ2-7; D gene unclear. The ends were cut back, 4 bases at V and 0 bases at J, with 13 bases in the middle. Germline assignment: CDR1 MGHRA and CDR2 YSYEKL. The CDR3 runs to 15 residues. CDR3 loop: CASSPTTPVSYEQYF. The CDR3 bases are TGCGCCAGCAGCCCTACTACACCGGTCTCCTACGAGCAGTACTTC.

Remarks on this clone: Other DNA sequences within the sample encode an identical CDR3. The chain employs TRBV2 and TRBJ2-5, with 7 positions matching TRBD2. V lost 6 bases and J lost 5; bases outside the gene matches: 15. The CDR3 totals 16 residues. Germline values: CDR1 SNHLY, CDR2 FYNNEI. CDR3 protein: CASSHPPGGGMETQYF. CDR3 bases: TGTGCCAGCAGCCACCCGCCGGGCGGGGGTATGGAGACCCAGTACTTC.

The rearrangement joins TRBV6-5 to TRBJ2-5; 11 bases map to TRBD2. The V gene's germline CDR1 is MNHEY and CDR2 SVGAGI. V lost 9 bases and J lost 4; bases outside the gene matches: 7. The CDR3 totals 14 residues. The CDR3 protein is CASISGGAGETQYF. The DNA for the CDR3 is TGTGCCAGTATTAGCGGGGGGGCGGGAGAGACCCAGTACTTC.

This chain's CDR3 is CASSSLAGGADTQYF. The CDR3 region has the DNA TGTGCCAGCAGCTCCCTAGCGGGGGGGGCAGATACGCAGTATTTT. The V gene is TRBV11-2, the J gene TRBJ2-3; TRBD2 aligns across 12 bases. V was pared by 4 bases and J by 4 bases, with 3 bases of the junction left unmatched. Germline loops: CDR1 SGHAT, CDR2 FQNNGV. The CDR3 runs to 15 residues.